This T cell receptor beta chain stems from a study of blood T cell repertoires in COVID-19. Repertoires were generated with immunoSEQ multiplex PCR, while TCRdb's copy carries only in-frame clones and drops some. Of some 250,000 clones in the sample, approximately 86% were seen once. CDR1 and CDR2 (germline): SGDLS, YYNGEE. The CDR3 contains 17 residues. With 4 bases clipped from V and 0 bases from J, the junction kept 10 bases outside the gene matches. V gene TRBV9 combines with J gene TRBJ2-1; TRBD1 aligns across 7 bases. Specimen: peripheral blood. The sequence was collected from a woman aged 30 to 39 who had recovered from COVID-19. The CDR3 DNA is TGTGCCAGCAGCCCATCAGGACAGGCCGGCTCCTACAATGAGCAGTTCTTC. Its translation is CASSPSGQAGSYNEQFF.